This is a list of T cell receptor beta chains from one sample in a study of post-analysis software for immune sequencing data. TCRdb reanalysed the PCR reads using MiXCR and keeps one entry per CDR3 protein. The sample has hundreds of thousands of distinct CDR3 sequences, around 64% seen once. The sample was blood. Source of these receptors: a girl aged 2-10 years with multiple sclerosis. The CDR3 runs from the conserved cysteine through the conserved F or W. Fields, in order: V gene, clone size, J gene, D gene, CDR3 DNA, CDR3 protein. D genes are given only for firm matches. The size field is filled for only some rows; it gives once, few, many or a size class.

TRBV24-1	.	TRBJ2-3	.	TGTGCCACCAGTTATGAAGATACGCAGTATTTT	CATSYEDTQYF
TRBV6-6	.	TRBJ2-1	.	TGTGCCGGCAGTGCGGGATCCTACAATGAGCAGTTCTTC	CAGSAGSYNEQFF
TRBV6-2/TRBV6-3	few	TRBJ2-6	TRBD1	TGTGCCAGCAGTTACGCCCCGGTGTACAGGGGGGTAGGTGGGGCCAACGTCCTGACTTTC	CASSYAPVYRGVGGANVLTF
TRBV20-1	.	TRBJ2-5	TRBD2	TGCAGTGCTGGGGACTACAACCAAGAGACCCAGTACTTC	CSAGDYNQETQYF
TRBV11-2	few	TRBJ1-2	TRBD1	TGTGCCAGCAGCTTAGAAGGACAGGCCATAGACTATGGCTACACCTTC	CASSLEGQAIDYGYTF
TRBV24-1	.	TRBJ2-5	.	TGTGCCACCAGTGATCGTCAGGGGCTCCAAGAGACCCAGTACTTC	CATSDRQGLQETQYF
TRBV29-1	.	TRBJ2-7	.	TGCAGCGTGGCTATTTCCTACGAGCAGTACTTC	CSVAISYEQYF
TRBV11-2	few	TRBJ2-7	.	TGTGCCAGCAGCAAAGGACACAGCTCCTACGAGCAGTACTTC	CASSKGHSSYEQYF
TRBV28	.	TRBJ2-1	.	TGTGCCAGCAGTTTCCCCCAAGGTTCCGTCACCTCGCCGCATGCCCCCAATGAGCAGTTCTTC	CASSFPQGSVTSPHAPNEQFF
TRBV7-2	.	TRBJ1-5	.	TGTGCCAGCAGCTTAGCCGGGGGGGGGAGCAATCAGCCCCAGCATTTT	CASSLAGGGSNQPQHF
TRBV7-2	.	TRBJ2-1	.	TGTGCCAGCAGCCCCCAGAGAAATGAGCAGTTCTTC	CASSPQRNEQFF
TRBV6-5	.	TRBJ2-1	TRBD1	TGTGCCAGCAGTTACTCCGGGACAGGGACCAATGAGCAGTTCTTC	CASSYSGTGTNEQFF
TRBV10-3	.	TRBJ2-3	.	TGTGCCATCAAAGGGACCTTTACTAGCACAGATACGCAGTATTTT	CAIKGTFTSTDTQYF
TRBV25-1	few	TRBJ2-3	.	TGTGCCAGCAGTGACCGCCTGGGGACGGCTAGCACAGATACGCAGTATTTT	CASSDRLGTASTDTQYF